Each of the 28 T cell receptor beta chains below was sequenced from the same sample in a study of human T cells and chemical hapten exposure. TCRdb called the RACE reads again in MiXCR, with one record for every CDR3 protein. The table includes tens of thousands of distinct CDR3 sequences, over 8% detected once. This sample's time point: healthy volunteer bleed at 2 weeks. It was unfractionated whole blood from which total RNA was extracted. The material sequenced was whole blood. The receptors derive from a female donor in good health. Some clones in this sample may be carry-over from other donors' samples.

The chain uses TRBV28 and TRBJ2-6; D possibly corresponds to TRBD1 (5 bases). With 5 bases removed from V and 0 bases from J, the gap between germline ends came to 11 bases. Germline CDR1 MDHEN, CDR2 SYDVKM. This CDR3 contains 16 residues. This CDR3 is CASSPQGYSGANVLTF. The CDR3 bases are TGTGCCAGCAGTCCCCAGGGCTACTCTGGGGCCAACGTCCTGACTTTC.

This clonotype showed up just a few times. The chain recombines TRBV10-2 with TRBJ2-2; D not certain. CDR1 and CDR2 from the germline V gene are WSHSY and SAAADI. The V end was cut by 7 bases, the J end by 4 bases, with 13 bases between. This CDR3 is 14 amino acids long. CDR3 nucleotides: TGCGCCAGCACGGACCCCTCCGGCACCGGGGAGCTGTTTTTT. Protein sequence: CASTDPSGTGELFF.

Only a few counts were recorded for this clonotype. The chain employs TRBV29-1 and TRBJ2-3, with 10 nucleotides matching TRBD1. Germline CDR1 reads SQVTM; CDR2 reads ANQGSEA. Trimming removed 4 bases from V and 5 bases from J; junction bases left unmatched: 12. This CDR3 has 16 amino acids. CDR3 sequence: CSVVPYGGTGEDTQYF. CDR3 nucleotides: TGCAGCGTTGTTCCCTACGGAGGGACAGGGGAAGATACGCAGTATTTT.

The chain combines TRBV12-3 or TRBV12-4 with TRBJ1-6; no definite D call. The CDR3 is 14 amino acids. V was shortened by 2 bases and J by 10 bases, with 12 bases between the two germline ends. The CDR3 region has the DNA TGTGCCAGCAGTTTAAGGTGGAGTGGGTCACCCCTCCACTTT. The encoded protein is CASSLRWSGSPLHF.

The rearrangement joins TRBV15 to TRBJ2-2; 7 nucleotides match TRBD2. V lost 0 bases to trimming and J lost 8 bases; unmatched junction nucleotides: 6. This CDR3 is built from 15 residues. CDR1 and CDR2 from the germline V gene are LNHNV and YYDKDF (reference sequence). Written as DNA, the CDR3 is TGTGCCACCAGCAGAGATCTACTAGCGACAGGGGAGCTGTTTTTT. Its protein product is CATSRDLLATGELFF.

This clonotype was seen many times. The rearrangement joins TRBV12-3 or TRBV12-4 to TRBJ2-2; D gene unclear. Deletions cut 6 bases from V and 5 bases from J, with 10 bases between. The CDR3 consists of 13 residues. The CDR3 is CASSPFRTGELFF. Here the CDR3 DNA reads TGTGCCAGCAGCCCATTTAGAACCGGGGAGCTGTTTTTT.

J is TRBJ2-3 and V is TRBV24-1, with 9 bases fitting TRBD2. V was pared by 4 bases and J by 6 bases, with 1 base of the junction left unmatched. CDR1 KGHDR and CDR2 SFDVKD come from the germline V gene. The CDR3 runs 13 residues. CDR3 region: CATSDGTSDTQYF. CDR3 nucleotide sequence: TGTGCCACCAGTGACGGGACTAGCGATACGCAGTATTTT.

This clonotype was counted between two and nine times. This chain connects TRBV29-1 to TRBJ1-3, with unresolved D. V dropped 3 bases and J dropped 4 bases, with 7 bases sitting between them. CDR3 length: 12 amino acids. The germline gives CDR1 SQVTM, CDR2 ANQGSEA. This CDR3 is CSVDASGNTIYF. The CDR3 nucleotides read TGCAGCGTTGACGCCTCAGGAAACACCATATATTTT.

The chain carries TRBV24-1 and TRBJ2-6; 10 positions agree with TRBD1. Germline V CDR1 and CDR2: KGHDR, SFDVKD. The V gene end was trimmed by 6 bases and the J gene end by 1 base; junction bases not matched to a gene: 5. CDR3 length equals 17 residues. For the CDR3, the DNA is TGTGCCACCAGTCTGGGACAGGGGTATTCTGGGGCCAACGTCCTGACTTTC. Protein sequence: CATSLGQGYSGANVLTF.

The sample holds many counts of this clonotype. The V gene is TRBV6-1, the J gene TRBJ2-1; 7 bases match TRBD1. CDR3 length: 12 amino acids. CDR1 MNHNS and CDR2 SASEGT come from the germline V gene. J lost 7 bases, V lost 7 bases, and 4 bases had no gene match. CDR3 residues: CASNKDRNEQFF. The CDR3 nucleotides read TGTGCCAGCAACAAGGACAGGAATGAGCAGTTCTTC.

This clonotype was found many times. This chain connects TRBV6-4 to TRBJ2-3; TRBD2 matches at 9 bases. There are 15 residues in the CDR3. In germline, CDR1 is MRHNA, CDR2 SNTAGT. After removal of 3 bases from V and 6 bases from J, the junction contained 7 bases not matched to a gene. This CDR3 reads CASSESSGRSDTQYF. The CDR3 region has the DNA TGTGCCAGCAGTGAGAGTAGCGGGAGATCCGATACGCAGTATTTT.

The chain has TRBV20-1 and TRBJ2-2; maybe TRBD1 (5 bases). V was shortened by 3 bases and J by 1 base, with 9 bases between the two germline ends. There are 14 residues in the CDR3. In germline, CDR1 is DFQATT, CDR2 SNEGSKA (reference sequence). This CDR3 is CSARRTGNTGELFF. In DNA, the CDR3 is TGCAGTGCTAGGCGAACAGGGAACACCGGGGAGCTGTTTTTT.

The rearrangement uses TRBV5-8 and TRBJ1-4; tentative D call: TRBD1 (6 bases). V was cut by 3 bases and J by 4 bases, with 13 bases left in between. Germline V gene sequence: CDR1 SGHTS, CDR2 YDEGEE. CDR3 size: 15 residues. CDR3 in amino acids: CASSSGQPVNEKLFF. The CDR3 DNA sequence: TGTGCCAGCAGCTCCGGACAGCCTGTTAATGAAAAACTGTTTTTT.

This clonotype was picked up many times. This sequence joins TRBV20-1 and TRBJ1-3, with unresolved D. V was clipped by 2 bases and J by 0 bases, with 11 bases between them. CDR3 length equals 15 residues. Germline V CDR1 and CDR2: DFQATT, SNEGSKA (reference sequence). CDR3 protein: CSARLPPSSGNTIYF. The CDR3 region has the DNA TGCAGTGCTAGACTGCCGCCGAGCTCTGGAAACACCATATATTTT.

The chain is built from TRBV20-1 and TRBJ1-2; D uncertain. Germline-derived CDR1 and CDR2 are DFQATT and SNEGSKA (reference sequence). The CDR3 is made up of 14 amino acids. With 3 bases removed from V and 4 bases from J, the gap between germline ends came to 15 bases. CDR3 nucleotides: TGCAGTGCTAGTTTGGGCGGTGAAACCTATGGCTACACCTTC. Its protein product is CSASLGGETYGYTF.

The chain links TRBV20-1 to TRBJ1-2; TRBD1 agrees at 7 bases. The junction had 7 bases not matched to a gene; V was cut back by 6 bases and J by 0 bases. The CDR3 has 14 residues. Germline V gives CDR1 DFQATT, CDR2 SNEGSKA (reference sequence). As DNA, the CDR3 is TGCAGTGCCCGCACGACAGGGACTAACTATGGCTACACCTTC. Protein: CSARTTGTNYGYTF.

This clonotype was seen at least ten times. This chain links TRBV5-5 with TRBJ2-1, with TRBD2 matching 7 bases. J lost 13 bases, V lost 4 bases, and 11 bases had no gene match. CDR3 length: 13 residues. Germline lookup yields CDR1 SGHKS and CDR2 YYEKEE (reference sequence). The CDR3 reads CASSGRVGVDQFF. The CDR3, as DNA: TGTGCCAGCAGCGGGAGGGTGGGGGTTGATCAGTTCTTC.

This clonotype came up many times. This CDR3 is CSARRLAGLYNEQFF. The DNA for the CDR3 is TGCAGTGCTAGGAGACTAGCGGGGCTGTACAATGAGCAGTTCTTC. V gene TRBV20-1 combines with J gene TRBJ2-1; TRBD2 aligns across 11 bases. Germline V lookup: CDR1 DFQATT, CDR2 SNEGSKA (reference sequence). Losses at the gene ends were 3 bases for V and 4 bases for J; bases not matched to a gene: 5. The CDR3 contains 15 residues.

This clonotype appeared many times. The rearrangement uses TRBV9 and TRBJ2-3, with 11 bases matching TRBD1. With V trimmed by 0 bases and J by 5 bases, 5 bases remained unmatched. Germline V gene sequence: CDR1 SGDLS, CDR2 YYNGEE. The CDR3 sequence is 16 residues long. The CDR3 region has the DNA TGTGCCAGCAGCGTAGCCGGGACAGGGGGAGTAGATACGCAGTATTTT. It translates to CASSVAGTGGVDTQYF.

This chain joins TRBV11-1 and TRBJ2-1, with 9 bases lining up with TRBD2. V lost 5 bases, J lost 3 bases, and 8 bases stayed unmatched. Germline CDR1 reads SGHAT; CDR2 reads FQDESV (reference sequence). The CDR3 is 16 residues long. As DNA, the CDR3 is TGTGCCAGCAGCCCCCTGGGAGCGGGAGGCTACAATGAGCAGTTCTTC. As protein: CASSPLGAGGYNEQFF.

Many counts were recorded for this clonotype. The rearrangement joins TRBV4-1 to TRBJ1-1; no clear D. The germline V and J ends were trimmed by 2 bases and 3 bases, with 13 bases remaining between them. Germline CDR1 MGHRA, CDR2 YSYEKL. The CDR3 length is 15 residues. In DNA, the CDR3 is TGCGCCAGCAGCCAAAATAGCCGGTTAGACACTGAAGCTTTCTTT. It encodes CASSQNSRLDTEAFF.

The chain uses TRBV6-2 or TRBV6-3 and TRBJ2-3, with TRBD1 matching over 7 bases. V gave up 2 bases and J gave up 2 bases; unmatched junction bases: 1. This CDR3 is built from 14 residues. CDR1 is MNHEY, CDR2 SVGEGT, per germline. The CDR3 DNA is TGTGCCAGCAGTTACGGGACAGACACAGATACGCAGTATTTT. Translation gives CASSYGTDTDTQYF.

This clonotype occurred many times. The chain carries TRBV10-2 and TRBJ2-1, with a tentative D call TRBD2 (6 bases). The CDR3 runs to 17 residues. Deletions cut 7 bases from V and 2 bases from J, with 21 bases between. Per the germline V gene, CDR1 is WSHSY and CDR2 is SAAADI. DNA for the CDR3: TGCGCCAGCATCGAACTAGCACTAAAAGGTACCTACAATGAGCAGTTCTTC. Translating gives CASIELALKGTYNEQFF.

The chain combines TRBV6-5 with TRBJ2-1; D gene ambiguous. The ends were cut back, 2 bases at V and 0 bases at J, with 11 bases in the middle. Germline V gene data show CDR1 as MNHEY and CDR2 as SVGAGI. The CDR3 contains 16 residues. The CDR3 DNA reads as TGTGCCAGCAGTTACGGCCACCTTAGCTCCTACAATGAGCAGTTCTTC. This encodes CASSYGHLSSYNEQFF.

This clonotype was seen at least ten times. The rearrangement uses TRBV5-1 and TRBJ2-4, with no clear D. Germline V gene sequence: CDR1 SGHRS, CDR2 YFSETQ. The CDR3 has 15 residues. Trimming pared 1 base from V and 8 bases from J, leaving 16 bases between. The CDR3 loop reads CASSLLTALTDIQYF. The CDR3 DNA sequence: TGCGCCAGCAGCTTGCTTACAGCCTTAACAGACATTCAGTACTTC.

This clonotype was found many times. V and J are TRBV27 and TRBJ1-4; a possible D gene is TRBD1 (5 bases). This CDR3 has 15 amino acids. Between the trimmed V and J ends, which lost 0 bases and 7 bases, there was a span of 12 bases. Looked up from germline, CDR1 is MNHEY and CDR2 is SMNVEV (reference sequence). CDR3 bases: TGTGCCAGCAGTTTATCCCCGGACGGGGCTGAAAAACTGTTTTTT. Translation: CASSLSPDGAEKLFF.

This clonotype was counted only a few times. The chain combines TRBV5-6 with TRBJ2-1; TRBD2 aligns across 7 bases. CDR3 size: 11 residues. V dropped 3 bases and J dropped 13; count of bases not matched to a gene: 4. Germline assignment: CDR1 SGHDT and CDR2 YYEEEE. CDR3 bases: TGTGCCAGCAGCTCCCGGGACTACCAGTTCTTC. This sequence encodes CASSSRDYQFF. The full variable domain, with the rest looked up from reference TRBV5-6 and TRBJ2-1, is DAGVTQSPTHLIKTRGQQVTLRCSPKSGHDTVSWYQQALGQGPQFIFQYYEEEERQRGNFPDRFSGHQFPNYSSELNVNALLLGDSALYLCASSSRDYQFFGPGTRLTVL.

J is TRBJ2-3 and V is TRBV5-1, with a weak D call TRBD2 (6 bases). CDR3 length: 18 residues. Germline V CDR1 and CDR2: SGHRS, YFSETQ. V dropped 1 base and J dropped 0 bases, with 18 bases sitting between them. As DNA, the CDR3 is TGCGCCAGCAGCTTGAGGCTAGCGAGGACCTCTAGCACAGATACGCAGTATTTT. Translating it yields CASSLRLARTSSTDTQYF.